The entry that follows covers one T cell receptor beta chain sequence. No antigen is known for it. The source of the sample is a study of vaccination and CD4 T cells after COVID-19. The study sequenced cultured CD4+ T cell DNA using the Oncomine TCR Beta short-read assay. TCRdb analysed the PCR reads with MiXCR anew, one entry per CDR3 protein. The data show about 25,000 distinct CDR3 sequences, around 28% seen once. The CDR3 length is 15 residues. J lost 5 bases, V lost 5 bases, and 10 bases had no gene match. Germline CDR1 and CDR2: MNHNS and SASEGT. Time point denoted: late sampling 161 to 241 days after vaccination in a few convalescent patients. Noted treatment: roughly ten-day PBMC culture with coronavirus spike peptide pools or control peptides (ViraFEST assay).

V gene TRBV6-1 combines with J gene TRBJ2-5, with 8 bases lining up with TRBD1. Source: CD4+ T cells from blood, cultured in vitro, taken about 7 months after SARS-CoV-2 vaccination. The source is a human donor who had recovered from COVID-19. CDR3 sequence (DNA): TGTGCCAGCAGTCCCCGACAGGGGCCGGCGGAGACCCAGTACTTC. It specifies CASSPRQGPAETQYF.